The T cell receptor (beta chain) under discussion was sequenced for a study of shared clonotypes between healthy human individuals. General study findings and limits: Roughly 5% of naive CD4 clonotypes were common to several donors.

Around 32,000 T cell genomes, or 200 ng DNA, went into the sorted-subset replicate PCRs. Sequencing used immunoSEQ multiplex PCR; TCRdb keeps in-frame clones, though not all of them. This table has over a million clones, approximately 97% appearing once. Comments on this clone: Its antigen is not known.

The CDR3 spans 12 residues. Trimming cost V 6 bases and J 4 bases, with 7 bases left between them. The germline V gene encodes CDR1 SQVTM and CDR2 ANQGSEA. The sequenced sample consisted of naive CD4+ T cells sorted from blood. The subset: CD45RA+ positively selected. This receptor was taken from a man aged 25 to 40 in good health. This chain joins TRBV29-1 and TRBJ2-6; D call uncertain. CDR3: CSVQTGANVLTF. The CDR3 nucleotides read TGCAGCGTGCAAACAGGGGCCAACGTCCTGACTTTC.